Included here is one TCR beta chain sequence, with context. This CDR3 contains 11 residues. Trimming removed 8 bases from V and 7 bases from J, with 12 bases in between. The record originates from a study of blood T cell repertoires in COVID-19. On the study more broadly: There were acute and convalescent COVID-19 samples, and they came from the United States, Italy and Spain. From T cells, B-cell-depleted T cells, or PBMCs came the material, which was cDNA or gDNA.

Per the authors' pipeline: Estimated nucleated cell counts came from reference gene primer amplification. TCRdb keeps only in-frame clones here, not all; method: immunoSEQ multiplex PCR. Clone size and the V and J calls come from that table; the DNA yielded D and trimming. In the table there are roughly 200,000 clones, around 90% of which are singletons. The chain recombines TRBV12-3 or TRBV12-4 with TRBJ2-7; tentatively, D is TRBD2 (6 bases). The clonotype was recovered from a woman aged 18 to 35 who had recovered from COVID-19. Sequencing used peripheral blood. The CDR3 nucleotides read TGTGCCAGCGGCCCTGGAGGGGAGCAGTACTTC. Translation gives CASGPGGEQYF.